This passage covers 27 T cell receptor beta chains from one sample sequenced in a study of shared clonotypes between healthy human individuals. Method: immunoSEQ multiplex PCR; TCRdb's copy keeps in-frame clones and lacks some. The sample carries 2,100,000 or so clones, almost 96% recorded once. The sample was naive CD4+ T cells sorted from blood. The subset: CD45RA+ positively selected. All receptors come from a man aged 18 to 29 in good health.

The rearrangement joins TRBV5-5 to TRBJ1-3, with D unclear. The V end was cut by 6 bases, the J end by 0 bases, with 13 bases between. The germline V gene has CDR1 SGHKS and CDR2 YYEKEE (reference sequence). The CDR3 has 15 residues. CDR3 in DNA: TGTGCCAGCACCCAGTATGGGAACTCTGGAAACACCATATATTTT. Protein: CASTQYGNSGNTIYF.

J is TRBJ1-1 and V is TRBV7-2, with a tentative D call TRBD1 (5 bases). The V and J ends lost 0 bases and 4 bases respectively, with 12 bases between them. Germline CDR1 is SGHTA and CDR2 is FQGNSA. The CDR3 spans 15 residues. The CDR3, as DNA: TGTGCCAGCAGCTTAGCGCGAGCGGGGGGCACTGAAGCTTTCTTT. Its translation: CASSLARAGGTEAFF.

The chain employs TRBV7-3 and TRBJ2-1, with D perhaps given as TRBD1 or TRBD2 (5 bases each). This CDR3 has 19 amino acids. Germline CDR1 and CDR2: SGHTA and FQGTGA. With 5 bases removed from V and 0 bases from J, the gap between germline ends came to 23 bases. DNA for the CDR3: TGTGCCAGCAGCCGAAGATTACTTGAGGGGCCGAGCTCCTACAATGAGCAGTTCTTC. This gives the protein CASSRRLLEGPSSYNEQFF.

There are a few counts of this clone. The chain has TRBV30 and TRBJ1-1; unclear D gene. Germline CDR1 GTSNPN, CDR2 SVGIG (reference sequence). Trimming removed 2 bases at V and 0 bases at J, with 4 bases between. The length of the CDR3 is 12 residues. The DNA for the CDR3 is TGTGCCTGGAGTACGATGAACACTGAAGCTTTCTTT. Translation: CAWSTMNTEAFF.

The rearrangement links TRBV6-5 to TRBJ2-1; TRBD2 is a possible D gene (5 bases). The CDR3 runs to 13 residues. Germline lookup yields CDR1 MNHEY and CDR2 SVGAGI. Trimming stripped 4 bases from V and 6 bases from J, with 10 bases between. CDR3 DNA: TGTGCCAGCAGTTTCACGGGATCCAATGAGCAGTTCTTC. Protein sequence: CASSFTGSNEQFF.

The J gene is TRBJ2-1, the V gene TRBV7-2; weak D call: TRBD1 (5 bases). In germline, CDR1 is SGHTA, CDR2 FQGNSA. Trimming pared 4 bases from V and 9 bases from J, leaving 13 bases between. The CDR3 is 13 residues long. The CDR3 region is CASSYRQPTEQFF. Here the CDR3 DNA reads TGTGCCAGCAGCTACCGACAGCCTACTGAGCAGTTCTTC.

The V gene is TRBV30, the J gene TRBJ1-3, with a weak D call TRBD1 (6 bases). The CDR3 loop spans 15 amino acids. Germline V gene data show CDR1 as GTSNPN and CDR2 as SVGIG (reference sequence). Trimming left V 3 bases short and J 0 bases short, with 12 bases between. For the CDR3, the DNA is TGTGCCTGGAGCGCTGGACAGTTCTCTGGAAACACCATATATTTT. It codes for CAWSAGQFSGNTIYF.

J is TRBJ1-1 and V is TRBV25-1; a possible D gene is TRBD1 (5 bases). Deletions cut 3 bases from V and 7 bases from J, with 15 bases between. CDR1 is MGHDK, CDR2 SYGVNS, per germline. This CDR3 spans 14 amino acids. The CDR3 loop reads CASSDPGGYREAFF. The CDR3 DNA is TGTGCCAGCAGTGACCCTGGGGGATACCGTGAAGCTTTCTTT.

On this clone itself: An end of the junction does not agree with germline; a read error may underlie this. The chain recombines TRBV11-2 with TRBJ2-7; 10 bases map to TRBD1. The CDR3 length is 13 residues. CDR1 and CDR2 (germline): SGHAT, FQNNGV. The CDR3 nucleotides read TGTGCCAGCAGCTTAGATCGGCTGGACAGGGGGAACTTC. Translating it yields CASSLDRLDRGNF.

This chain links TRBV19 with TRBJ2-7; unclear D gene. In germline, CDR1 is LNHDA, CDR2 SQIVND (reference sequence). CDR3 size: 15 residues. V lost 2 bases and J lost 2, with 13 bases in between. CDR3 DNA: TGTGCCAGTAGTATAACTTCCCGGACGCCCTACGAGCAGTACTTC. It codes for CASSITSRTPYEQYF.

The gene calls are TRBV5-1 and TRBJ1-4, with TRBD1 matching 7 bases. The germline V gene encodes CDR1 SGHRS and CDR2 YFSETQ. The CDR3 is 15 amino acids. Trimming at V came to 5 bases and at J to 6 bases, leaving 10 bases not matched to a gene. The CDR3 loop is CASRSQGSGDEKLFF. The CDR3 DNA follows: TGCGCCAGCAGGTCACAGGGGTCGGGTGATGAAAAACTGTTTTTT. The complete variable domain, with remaining parts taken from reference TRBV5-1 and TRBJ1-4, reads KAGVTQTPRYLIKTRGQQVTLSCSPISGHRSVSWYQQTPGQGLQFLFEYFSETQRNKGNFPGRFSGRQFSNSRSEMNVSTLELGDSALYLCASRSQGSGDEKLFFGSGTQLSVL.

The chain has TRBV10-3 and TRBJ2-1; 10 bases fit TRBD2. Germline CDR1 is ENHRY and CDR2 is SYGVKD. The CDR3 is 14 residues long. With V trimmed by 3 bases and J by 7 bases, 3 bases remained unmatched. The CDR3 loop is CAISDSGGLNEQFF. The CDR3 DNA is TGTGCCATCAGTGATAGCGGGGGGCTGAATGAGCAGTTCTTC.

The rearrangement joins TRBV5-4 to TRBJ2-7; 9 positions match TRBD2. The CDR3 runs 16 residues. Per germline, CDR1 SGHNT and CDR2 YYREEE (reference sequence). The V segment lost 4 bases and the J segment 5 bases; nucleotides outside the gene matches: 13. This CDR3 reads CASSLAGLGTSNEQYF. The CDR3 nucleotides read TGTGCCAGCAGCCTGGCGGGTCTTGGGACTAGCAACGAGCAGTACTTC.

This chain joins TRBV30 and TRBJ2-2; 8 nucleotides line up with TRBD2. V lost 6 bases, J lost 4 bases, and 16 bases stayed unmatched. Per germline, CDR1 GTSNPN and CDR2 SVGIG (reference sequence). This CDR3 is 17 amino acids long. The CDR3 loop reads CACRKGPGLAGTGELFF. Written as DNA, the CDR3 is TGTGCCTGCCGGAAAGGGCCGGGTCTAGCGGGCACCGGGGAGCTGTTTTTT.

This clone came up once. V usage is TRBV5-1 and J usage is TRBJ2-7; D unresolved. Deletions cut 0 bases from V and 4 bases from J, with 11 bases between. In germline, CDR1 is SGHRS, CDR2 YFSETQ. This CDR3 contains 14 residues. CDR3: CASSLEAERYEQYF. CDR3 bases: TGCGCCAGCAGCTTGGAGGCAGAAAGATACGAGCAGTACTTC. The entire variable domain, with the rest obtained from reference TRBV5-1 and TRBJ2-7, is as follows: KAGVTQTPRYLIKTRGQQVTLSCSPISGHRSVSWYQQTPGQGLQFLFEYFSETQRNKGNFPGRFSGRQFSNSRSEMNVSTLELGDSALYLCASSLEAERYEQYFGPGTRLTVT.

This chain links TRBV11-2 with TRBJ2-1; 9 bases are a match to TRBD1. The germline V gene encodes CDR1 SGHAT and CDR2 FQNNGV. This CDR3 is 16 amino acids long. The J segment lost 1 base and the V segment lost 6 bases, leaving 7 bases of the junction unmatched. CDR3 in DNA: TGTGCCAGCAGAGCCCCCGGGACAGGGTCCTACAATGAGCAGTTCTTC. Residues: CASRAPGTGSYNEQFF.

The V call is TRBV9, the J call TRBJ2-3, with a possible D match to TRBD1 (6 bases). This CDR3 comprises 14 residues. The V end was cut by 8 bases, the J end by 0 bases, with 13 bases between. Germline-derived CDR1 and CDR2 are SGDLS and YYNGEE. Here the CDR3 reads CASTGTTSTDTQYF. CDR3 DNA: TGTGCCAGTACCGGGACAACTAGCACAGATACGCAGTATTTT.

J is TRBJ2-5 and V is TRBV7-2; the match to TRBD2 covers 11 bases. J was trimmed by 1 base and V by 5 bases; bases with no gene match: 6. This CDR3 comprises 16 residues. Germline lookup yields CDR1 SGHTA and CDR2 FQGNSA. The CDR3 region has the DNA TGTGCCAGCAGCACACTAGCGGGAGCCCTCCAAGAGACCCAGTACTTC. It specifies CASSTLAGALQETQYF.

V gene TRBV18 combines with J gene TRBJ1-3; a weak D match, TRBD1 (6 bases). The CDR3 totals 16 residues. Trimming removed 3 bases at V and 2 bases at J, with 14 bases between. The germline V gene encodes CDR1 KGHSH and CDR2 LQKENI. The CDR3 spells CASSPGQGNTGNTIYF. As DNA, the CDR3 is TGTGCCAGCTCACCTGGTCAGGGGAATACTGGAAACACCATATATTTT. The variable domain in full, with the rest retrieved from reference TRBV18 and TRBJ1-3, is NAGVMQNPRHLVRRRGQEARLRCSPMKGHSHVYWYRQLPEEGLKFMVYLQKENIIDESGMPKERFSAEFPKEGPSILRIQQVVRGDSAAYFCASSPGQGNTGNTIYFGEGSWLTVV.

This rearrangement joins TRBV11-2 to TRBJ1-4; no firm D call. The germline gives CDR1 SGHAT, CDR2 FQNNGV. Trimming removed 5 bases at V and 0 bases at J, with 13 bases between. This CDR3 region has 16 residues. The CDR3, as DNA: TGTGCCAGCAGCCCCAGAGATGTTGCAACTAATGAAAAACTGTTTTTT. This encodes CASSPRDVATNEKLFF.

The chain recombines TRBV5-4 with TRBJ1-2; a possible D gene is TRBD1 (6 bases). Germline assignment: CDR1 SGHNT and CDR2 YYREEE (reference sequence). V lost 4 bases and J 8 bases, leaving 15 bases between the germline ends. This CDR3 is built from 13 residues. The CDR3 sequence: CASSPDSLGGYTF. The CDR3 DNA reads TGTGCCAGCAGCCCGGACAGCCTGGGAGGCTACACCTTC.

The chain joins TRBV5-5 to TRBJ1-1; D possibly corresponds to TRBD1 (5 bases). Germline CDR1 SGHKS, CDR2 YYEKEE (reference sequence). V gave up 4 bases and J gave up 5 bases, with 12 bases separating them. The CDR3 totals 13 residues. The CDR3 loop is CASSLWEGTEAFF. The CDR3 DNA reads TGTGCCAGCAGCCTTTGGGAGGGGACTGAAGCTTTCTTT.

The CDR3: CASSLGQGARTEAFF. CDR3 coding DNA: TGTGCCAGCAGCCTTGGTCAGGGGGCGAGAACTGAAGCTTTCTTT. The chain is built from TRBV7-9 and TRBJ1-1; the match to TRBD1 covers 8 bases. The germline V gene encodes CDR1 SEHNR and CDR2 FQNEAQ (reference sequence). V dropped 5 bases and J dropped 5; count of bases not matched to a gene: 10. CDR3 length: 15 residues.

V and J are TRBV7-2 and TRBJ2-1; no firm D call. CDR3 length equals 13 residues. Trimming took off 5 bases at V and 6 bases at J, with 11 bases between the two ends. CDR1 and CDR2 from the germline V gene are SGHTA and FQGNSA. The chain's CDR3 is CASSRETANEQFF. The CDR3 DNA sequence: TGTGCCAGCAGCCGCGAGACCGCCAATGAGCAGTTCTTC.

About this clone itself: In the same sample, other DNA sequences code for this CDR3. The chain uses TRBV7-9 and TRBJ1-3, with no clear D. The V end was cut by 0 bases, the J end by 0 bases, with 9 bases between. There are 16 residues in the CDR3. Germline V lookup: CDR1 SEHNR, CDR2 FQNEAQ (reference sequence). Written as DNA, the CDR3 is TGTGCCAGCAGCTTAGCGTTAGGCATCTCTGGAAACACCATATATTTT. Protein: CASSLALGISGNTIYF.

This clone was detected only once. The chain is built from TRBV11-2 and TRBJ1-3; the D is unclear. The germline V and J ends were trimmed by 0 bases and 0 bases, with 9 bases remaining between them. Per germline, CDR1 SGHAT and CDR2 FQNNGV. The CDR3 is made up of 16 amino acids. CDR3 sequence (DNA): TGTGCCAGCAGCTTAGATGTCAGCCACTCTGGAAACACCATATATTTT. Protein sequence: CASSLDVSHSGNTIYF.

V is TRBV5-1 and J is TRBJ2-7, with 9 bases that match TRBD2. Germline V gene data show CDR1 as SGHRS and CDR2 as YFSETQ. The CDR3 sequence is 16 residues long. With 4 bases clipped from V and 4 bases from J, the junction kept 12 bases outside the gene matches. The chain's CDR3 is CASSPRSSGEAYEQYF. CDR3 coding DNA: TGCGCCAGCAGCCCCAGATCTAGCGGGGAAGCGTACGAGCAGTACTTC.